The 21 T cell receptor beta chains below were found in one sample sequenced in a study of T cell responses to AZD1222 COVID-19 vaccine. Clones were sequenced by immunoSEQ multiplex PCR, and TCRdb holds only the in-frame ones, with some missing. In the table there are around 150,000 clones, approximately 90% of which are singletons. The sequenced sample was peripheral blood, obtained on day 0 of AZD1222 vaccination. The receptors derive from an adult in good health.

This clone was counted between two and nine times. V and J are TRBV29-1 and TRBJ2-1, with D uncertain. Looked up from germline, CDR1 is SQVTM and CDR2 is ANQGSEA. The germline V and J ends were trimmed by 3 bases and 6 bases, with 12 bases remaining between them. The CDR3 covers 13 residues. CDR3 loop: CSVEAVKGNEQFF. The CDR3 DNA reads TGCAGCGTTGAGGCCGTTAAGGGCAATGAGCAGTTCTTC.

The CDR3 is CASSQLSGRGYTF. CDR3 nucleotides: TGTGCCAGCAGCCAGTTGTCAGGGCGTGGCTACACCTTC. The chain recombines TRBV3-1 (or the pseudogene TRBV3-2) with TRBJ1-2; tentatively, D is TRBD1 (5 bases). This CDR3 region has 13 residues. V lost 3 bases, J lost 7 bases, and 12 bases lay in between. Per the germline V gene, CDR1 is LGHDT and CDR2 is YNNKEL (reference sequence).

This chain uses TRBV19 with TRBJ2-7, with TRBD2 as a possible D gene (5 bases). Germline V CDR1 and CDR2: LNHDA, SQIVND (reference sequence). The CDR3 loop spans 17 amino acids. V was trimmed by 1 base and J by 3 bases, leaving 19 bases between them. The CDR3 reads CASSIADFSGRFYEQYF. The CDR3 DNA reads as TGTGCCAGTAGTATAGCGGATTTCAGCGGAAGGTTCTACGAGCAGTACTTC.

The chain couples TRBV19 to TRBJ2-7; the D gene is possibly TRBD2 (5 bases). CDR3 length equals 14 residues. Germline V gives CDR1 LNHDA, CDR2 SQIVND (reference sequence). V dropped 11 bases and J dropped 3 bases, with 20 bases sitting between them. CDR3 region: CALEGGRSGYEQYF. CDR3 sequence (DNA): TGTGCCCTAGAGGGCGGGCGATCAGGCTACGAGCAGTACTTC.

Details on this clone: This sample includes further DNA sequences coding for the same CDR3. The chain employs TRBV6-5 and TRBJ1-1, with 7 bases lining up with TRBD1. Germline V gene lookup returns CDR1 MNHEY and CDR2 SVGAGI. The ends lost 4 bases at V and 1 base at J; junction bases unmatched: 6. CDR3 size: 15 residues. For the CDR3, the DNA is TGTGCCAGCAGTTTAGCAGGGGGGCCGAACACTGAAGCTTTCTTT. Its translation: CASSLAGGPNTEAFF.

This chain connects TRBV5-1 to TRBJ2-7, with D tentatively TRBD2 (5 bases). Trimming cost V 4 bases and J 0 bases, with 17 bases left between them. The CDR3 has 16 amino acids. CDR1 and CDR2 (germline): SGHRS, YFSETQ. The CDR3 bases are TGCGCCAGCAGCCCCGAGGGCAGGCGAAACTCCTACGAGCAGTACTTC. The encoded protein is CASSPEGRRNSYEQYF. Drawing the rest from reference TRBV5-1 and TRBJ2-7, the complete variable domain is KAGVTQTPRYLIKTRGQQVTLSCSPISGHRSVSWYQQTPGQGLQFLFEYFSETQRNKGNFPGRFSGRQFSNSRSEMNVSTLELGDSALYLCASSPEGRRNSYEQYFGPGTRLTVT.

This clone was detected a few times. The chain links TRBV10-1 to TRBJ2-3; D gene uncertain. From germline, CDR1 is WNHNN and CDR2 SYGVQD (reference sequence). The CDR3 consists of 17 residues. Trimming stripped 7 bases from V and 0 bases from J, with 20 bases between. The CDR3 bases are TGCGCCAGCACTCCCTCGGCAAGGGTACTAAGCACAGATACGCAGTATTTT. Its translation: CASTPSARVLSTDTQYF.

The CDR3 DNA reads TGTGCCAGCAGCTTTCCGACAGGGCAATCACCCCTCCACTTT. Translated, it gives CASSFPTGQSPLHF. The chain carries TRBV5-4 and TRBJ1-6, with 7 bases lining up with TRBD1. V shed 2 bases, J shed 10 bases, and the junction held 6 bases outside the gene matches. The germline CDR1 and CDR2 sequences are SGHNT and YYREEE (reference sequence). CDR3 length: 14 amino acids. Based on the CDR3 plus reference TRBV5-4 and TRBJ1-6, the full variable domain is ETGVTQSPTHLIKTRGQQVTLRCSSQSGHNTVSWYQQALGQGPQFIFQYYREEENGRGNFPPRFSGLQFPNYSSELNVNALELDDSALYLCASSFPTGQSPLHFGNGTRLTVT.

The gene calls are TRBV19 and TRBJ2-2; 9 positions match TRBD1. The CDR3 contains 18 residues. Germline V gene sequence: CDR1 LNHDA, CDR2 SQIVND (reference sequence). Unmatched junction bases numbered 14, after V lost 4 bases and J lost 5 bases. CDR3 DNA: TGTGCCAGTAGTACGCGGTATACGGGACAGGGAGGTACCGGGGAGCTGTTTTTT. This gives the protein CASSTRYTGQGGTGELFF.

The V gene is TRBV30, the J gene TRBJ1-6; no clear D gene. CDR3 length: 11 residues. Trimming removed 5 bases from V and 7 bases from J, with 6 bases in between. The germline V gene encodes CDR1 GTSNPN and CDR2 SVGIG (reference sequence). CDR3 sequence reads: CAWATNSPLHF. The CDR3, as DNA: TGTGCCTGGGCCACCAATTCACCCCTCCACTTT.

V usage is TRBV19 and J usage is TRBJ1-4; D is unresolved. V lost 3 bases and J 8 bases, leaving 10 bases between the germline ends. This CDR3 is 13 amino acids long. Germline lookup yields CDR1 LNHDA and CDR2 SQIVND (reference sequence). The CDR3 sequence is CASSIGSGEKLFF. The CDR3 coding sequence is TGTGCCAGTAGTATCGGGAGTGGCGAAAAACTGTTTTTT.

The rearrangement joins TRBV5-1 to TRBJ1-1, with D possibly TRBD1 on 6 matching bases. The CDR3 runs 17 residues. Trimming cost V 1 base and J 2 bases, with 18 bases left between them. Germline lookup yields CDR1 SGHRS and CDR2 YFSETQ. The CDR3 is CASSLSGDEAANTEAFF. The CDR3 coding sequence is TGCGCCAGCAGCTTGTCAGGGGACGAGGCGGCAAACACTGAAGCTTTCTTT.

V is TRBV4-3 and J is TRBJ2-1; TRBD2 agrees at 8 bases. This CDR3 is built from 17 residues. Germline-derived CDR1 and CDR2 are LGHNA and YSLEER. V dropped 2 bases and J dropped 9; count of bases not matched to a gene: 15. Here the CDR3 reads CASSQRLAGPAGGEQFF. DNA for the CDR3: TGCGCCAGCAGCCAACGGTTAGCGGGACCCGCTGGAGGTGAGCAGTTCTTC.

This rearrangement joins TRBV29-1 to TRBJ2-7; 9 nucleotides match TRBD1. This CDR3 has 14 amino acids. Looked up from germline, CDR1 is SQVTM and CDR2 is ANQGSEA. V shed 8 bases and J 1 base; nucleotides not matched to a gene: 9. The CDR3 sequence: CSTTGGAQSYEQYF. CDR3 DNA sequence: TGCAGCACCACAGGGGGCGCGCAATCCTACGAGCAGTACTTC.

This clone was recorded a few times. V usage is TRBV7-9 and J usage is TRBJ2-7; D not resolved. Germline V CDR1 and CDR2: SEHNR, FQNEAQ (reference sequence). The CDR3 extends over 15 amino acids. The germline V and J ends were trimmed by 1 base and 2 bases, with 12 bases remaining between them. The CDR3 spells CASSLGVPRAYEQYF. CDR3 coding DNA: TGTGCCAGCAGCTTAGGGGTGCCTAGAGCCTACGAGCAGTACTTC.

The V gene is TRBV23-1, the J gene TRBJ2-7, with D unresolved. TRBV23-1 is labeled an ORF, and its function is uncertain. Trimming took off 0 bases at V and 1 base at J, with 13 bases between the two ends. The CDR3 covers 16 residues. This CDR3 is CASSQSISRESYEQYF. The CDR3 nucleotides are TGCGCCAGCAGTCAATCGATTAGCCGCGAATCCTACGAGCAGTACTTC.

CDR3 sequence: CASSQASTGGNTEAFF. For the CDR3, the DNA is TGTGCCAGCAGCCAAGCCTCGACAGGGGGGAACACTGAAGCTTTCTTT. This chain joins TRBV4-2 and TRBJ1-1; 9 nucleotides match TRBD1. Trimming removed 1 base from V and 1 base from J; junction bases left unmatched: 4. Germline values: CDR1 LGHNA, CDR2 YNFKEQ. The CDR3 sequence is 16 residues long.

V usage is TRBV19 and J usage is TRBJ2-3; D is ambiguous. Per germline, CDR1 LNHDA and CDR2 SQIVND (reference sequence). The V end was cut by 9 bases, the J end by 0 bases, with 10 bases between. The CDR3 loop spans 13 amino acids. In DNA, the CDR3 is TGTGCCAGCGCTATGCGGAGCACAGATACGCAGTATTTT. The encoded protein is CASAMRSTDTQYF.

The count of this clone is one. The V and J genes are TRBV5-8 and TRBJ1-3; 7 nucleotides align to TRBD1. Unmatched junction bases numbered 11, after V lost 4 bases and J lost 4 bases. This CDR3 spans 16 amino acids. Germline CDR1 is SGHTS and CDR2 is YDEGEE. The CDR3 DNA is TGTGCCAGCAGCGGCCACAGGGGTTTATGGGGAAACACCATATATTTT. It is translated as CASSGHRGLWGNTIYF.

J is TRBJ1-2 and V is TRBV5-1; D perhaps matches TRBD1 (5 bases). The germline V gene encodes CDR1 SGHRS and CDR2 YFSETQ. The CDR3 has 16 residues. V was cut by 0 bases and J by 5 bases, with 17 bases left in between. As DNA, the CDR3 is TGCGCCAGCAGCTTGGAGGGGCCCACGCGGGGATATGGCTACACCTTC. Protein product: CASSLEGPTRGYGYTF.

CDR3 region: CASSLDSWSNQPQHF. Here the CDR3 DNA reads TGCGCCAGCAGCCTCGACAGTTGGAGCAATCAGCCCCAGCATTTT. The chain couples TRBV4-1 to TRBJ1-5, with D tentatively TRBD1 (5 bases). V was clipped by 4 bases and J by 1 base, with 11 bases between them. Germline V lookup: CDR1 MGHRA, CDR2 YSYEKL. CDR3 length equals 15 residues.